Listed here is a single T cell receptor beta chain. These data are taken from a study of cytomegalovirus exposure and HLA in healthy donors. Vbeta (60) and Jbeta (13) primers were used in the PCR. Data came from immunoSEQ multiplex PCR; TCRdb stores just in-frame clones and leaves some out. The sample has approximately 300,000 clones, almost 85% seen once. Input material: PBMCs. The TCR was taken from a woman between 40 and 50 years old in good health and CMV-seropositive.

In nucleotides, the CDR3 is TGCGCCAGCAGCCCGGGACTAATCCTGACGGCCCAGTACTTC. This gives the protein CASSPGLILTAQYF. The genes are TRBV5-1 and TRBJ2-5, with 7 bases that match TRBD2. The germline gives CDR1 SGHRS, CDR2 YFSETQ. J was trimmed by 9 bases and V by 4 bases; bases with no gene match: 12. The CDR3 totals 14 residues.